This entry concerns a single T cell receptor beta chain. Profiling relied on immunoSEQ multiplex PCR, and the TCRdb table lists in-frame clones only, not all of them. The sample contains about 97,000 clones, 90% of which appear only once. This sample was taken from a study of blood T cell repertoires in COVID-19. About the study: Sites across the United States, Italy and Spain contributed samples from acute and convalescent COVID-19.

Germline V gene lookup returns CDR1 SEHNR and CDR2 FQNEAQ (reference sequence). Trimming cost V 5 bases and J 0 bases, with 7 bases left between them. The CDR3 loop spans 13 amino acids. This chain joins TRBV7-9 and TRBJ1-2; D unclear. Material: peripheral blood. The TCR originated in a man aged 55 to 69 with acute or convalescent COVID-19. This chain's CDR3 is CASSPNPNYGYTF. The CDR3 nucleotides are TGTGCCAGCAGCCCTAATCCTAACTATGGCTACACCTTC.